This T cell receptor (beta chain) was sequenced in a study of monozygotic twins with inflammatory bowel disease (dated by TCRdb to the late 2010s). About the full investigation: A total of some 30 monozygotic twin pairs were included in the full study, comprising nine German pairs (four IBD-concordant, five IBD-discordant) and 19 IBD-discordant Danish pairs. The search for disease-associated traits relied mainly on comparing, within discordant pairs, IBD patients with their genetically identical healthy co-twins. Each individual had, on average, about 151 000 unique TCRalpha sequences and 181 000 unique TCRbeta sequences available for analysis. Broader findings and caveats from the paper: IBD patients shared fewer clonotypes with other individuals than healthy twins did, most markedly in patients showing signs of disease activity. Repertoire similarity did not differ between concordant and discordant twins, possibly due to limited statistical power. Different T cell subtypes could not be distinguished in the analysis. Differing immunosuppressive treatments among patients may have added background noise and inter-individual variability to the repertoires. No single strong signal or clonotype linked to IBD turned up in the results, so the idea that one exists was not supported. A decrease in TCRbeta repertoire diversity, as measured by inverse Simpson index, was observed in IBD patients compared with their healthy co-twins.

Turning to this clonotype: Its antigen remains undetermined.

A roughly 2.5 ml peripheral blood sample was drawn into PAXgene tubes per donor and stored at -80°C. Without any T cell sorting, total RNA was extracted from whole blood using the PAXgene blood miRNA kit on an automated QIAcube. Peripheral blood from monozygotic twin pairs who were concordant or discordant for inflammatory bowel disease underwent deep TCRalpha and TCRbeta repertoire profiling using unique molecular barcoding. Smoking habits were recorded for all twin pairs, and each individual was classified as a current, former or never smoker. The receptor library was made with 5' RACE. Preparation of each TCR library used approximately 4,000 ng of total RNA. For each sample, cDNA synthesis was carried out in eight separate reactions using SMARTScribe reverse transcriptase. During cDNA synthesis, template switching was used to introduce unique molecular identifiers that contained a 6-nucleotide sample barcode. TCRalpha and TCRbeta cDNA was amplified in two nested PCRs of approximately 17 and 9 cycles, and bead purification was carried out after each PCR. Before amplification, the cDNA was both treated with uracil DNA-glycosylase and purified with the QIAquick PCR purification kit. In the second PCR, Illumina TruSeq-compatible adapters and sample-specific barcodes were added. Library quality and concentration were checked on TapeStation and Qubit, and libraries were pooled at about 5 ng each. Pooled libraries were sequenced on an Illumina HiSeq2500 single-index Rapid Run with 2 x 100 bp reads and custom sequencing primers. Per the source publication's procedure: MiGEC version 1.2.6 was used for UMI-based consensus assembly, which corrected PCR and sequencing errors. V(D)J alignment, clonotype assembly and CDR3 extraction were performed with MiXCR version 2.1.1. To normalise gene usage, clonotype sharing and MAIT/NKT TCR abundance, the top 1000, 10 000 and 20 000 clonotypes in each sample were analysed. After downsampling to 27 000 UMIs, diversity was calculated as the inverse Simpson index using the vegan R package. Paired Mann-Whitney U tests were applied to discordant twin pairs, and Benjamini-Hochberg correction was used for multiple testing. TCRdb reprocessed the reads; each CDR3 protein sequence makes one entry, and DNA is unavailable. None of the V and J calls come from the authors' own analysis; TCRdb made them. This sample's records show about 210,000 distinct CDR3 sequences. 1.5% to 2% of the sample is in the top ten clones.

Spanning cysteine to phenylalanine, the CDR3 consists of 11 amino acids. The DNA sequence is not available. The sequence was obtained from a human donor with ulcerative colitis or Crohn's disease, or a healthy co-twin of an affected twin (not recorded which). The chain is made from TRBV12-3 or TRBV12-4 and TRBJ1-3. The sample consisted of blood. The CDR3 region has the sequence CASSYTGTIYF.